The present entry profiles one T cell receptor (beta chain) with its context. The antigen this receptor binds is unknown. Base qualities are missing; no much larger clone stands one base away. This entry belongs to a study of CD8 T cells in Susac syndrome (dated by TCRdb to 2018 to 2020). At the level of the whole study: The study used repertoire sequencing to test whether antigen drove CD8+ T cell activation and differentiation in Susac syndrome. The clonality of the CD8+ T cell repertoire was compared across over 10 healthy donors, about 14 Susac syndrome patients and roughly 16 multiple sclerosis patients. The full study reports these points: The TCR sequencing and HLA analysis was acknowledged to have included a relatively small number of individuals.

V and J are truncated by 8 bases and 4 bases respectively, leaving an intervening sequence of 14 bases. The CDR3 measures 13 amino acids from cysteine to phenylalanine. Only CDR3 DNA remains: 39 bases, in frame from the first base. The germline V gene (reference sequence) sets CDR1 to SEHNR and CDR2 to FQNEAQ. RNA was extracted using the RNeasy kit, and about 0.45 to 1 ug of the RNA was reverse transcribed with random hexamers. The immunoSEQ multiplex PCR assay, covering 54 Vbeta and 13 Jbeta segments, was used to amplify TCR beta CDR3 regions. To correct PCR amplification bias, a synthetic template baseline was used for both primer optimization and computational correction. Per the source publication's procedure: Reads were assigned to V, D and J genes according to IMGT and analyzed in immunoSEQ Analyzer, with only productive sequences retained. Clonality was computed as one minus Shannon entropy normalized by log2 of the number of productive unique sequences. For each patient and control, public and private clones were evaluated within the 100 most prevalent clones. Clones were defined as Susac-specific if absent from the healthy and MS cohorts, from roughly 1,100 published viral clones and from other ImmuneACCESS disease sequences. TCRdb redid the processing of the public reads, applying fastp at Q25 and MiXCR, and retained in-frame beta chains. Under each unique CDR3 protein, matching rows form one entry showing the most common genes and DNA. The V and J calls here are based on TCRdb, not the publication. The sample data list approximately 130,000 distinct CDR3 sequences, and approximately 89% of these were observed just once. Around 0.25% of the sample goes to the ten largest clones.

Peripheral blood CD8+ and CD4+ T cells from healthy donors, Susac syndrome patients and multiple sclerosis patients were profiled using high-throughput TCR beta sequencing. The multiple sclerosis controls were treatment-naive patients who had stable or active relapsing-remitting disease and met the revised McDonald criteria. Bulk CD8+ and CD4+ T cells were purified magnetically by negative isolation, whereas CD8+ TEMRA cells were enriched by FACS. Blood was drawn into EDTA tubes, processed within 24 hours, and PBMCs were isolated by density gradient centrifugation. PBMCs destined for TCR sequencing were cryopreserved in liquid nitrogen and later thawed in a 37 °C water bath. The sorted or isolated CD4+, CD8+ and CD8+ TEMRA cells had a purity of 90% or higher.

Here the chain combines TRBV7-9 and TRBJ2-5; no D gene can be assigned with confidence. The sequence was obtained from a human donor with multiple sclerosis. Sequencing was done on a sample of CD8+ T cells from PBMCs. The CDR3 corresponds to CASSGPLVETQYF. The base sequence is TGTGCCAGCTCTGGACCGCTGGTAGAGACCCAGTACTTC.